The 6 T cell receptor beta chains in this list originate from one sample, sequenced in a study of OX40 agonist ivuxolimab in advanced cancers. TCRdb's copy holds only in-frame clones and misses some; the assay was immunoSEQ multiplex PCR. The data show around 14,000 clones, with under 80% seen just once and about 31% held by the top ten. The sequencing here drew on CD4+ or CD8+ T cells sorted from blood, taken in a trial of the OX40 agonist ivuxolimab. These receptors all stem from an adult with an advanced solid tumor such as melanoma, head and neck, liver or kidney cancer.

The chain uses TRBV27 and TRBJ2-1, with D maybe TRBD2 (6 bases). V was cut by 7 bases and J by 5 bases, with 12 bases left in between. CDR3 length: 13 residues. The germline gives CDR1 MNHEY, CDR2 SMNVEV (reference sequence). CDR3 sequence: CASTTSPNNEQFF. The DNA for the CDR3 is TGTGCCAGCACGACTAGTCCCAACAATGAGCAGTTCTTC.

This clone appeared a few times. The CDR3 loop is CASSPQRDSQFF. The CDR3 DNA reads as TGTGCCAGCAGCCCTCAGCGGGACTCGCAGTTCTTC. The chain recombines TRBV7-9 with TRBJ2-1; TRBD2 aligns across 7 bases. Germline-derived CDR1 and CDR2 are SEHNR and FQNEAQ (reference sequence). The CDR3 runs to 12 residues. Trimming removed 5 bases from V and 12 bases from J; junction bases left unmatched: 7. The full variable domain, its missing parts supplied by reference TRBV7-9 and TRBJ2-1, is DTGVSQNPRHKITKRGQNVTFRCDPISEHNRLYWYRQTLGQGPEFLTYFQNEAQLEKSRLLSDRFSAERPKGSFSTLEIQRTEQGDSAMYLCASSPQRDSQFFGPGTRLTVL.

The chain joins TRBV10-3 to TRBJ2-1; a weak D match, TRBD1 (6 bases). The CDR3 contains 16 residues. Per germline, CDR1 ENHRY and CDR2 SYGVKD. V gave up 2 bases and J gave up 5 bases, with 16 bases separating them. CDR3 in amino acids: CAISEPRDTLNNEQFF. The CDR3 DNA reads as TGTGCCATCAGTGAGCCCCGGGACACCCTGAACAATGAGCAGTTCTTC.

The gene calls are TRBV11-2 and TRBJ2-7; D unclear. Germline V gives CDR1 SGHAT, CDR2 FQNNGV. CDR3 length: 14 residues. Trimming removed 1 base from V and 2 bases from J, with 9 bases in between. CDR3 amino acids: CASSLGLGTYEQYF. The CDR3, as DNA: TGTGCCAGCAGCTTAGGGCTGGGGACCTACGAGCAGTACTTC.

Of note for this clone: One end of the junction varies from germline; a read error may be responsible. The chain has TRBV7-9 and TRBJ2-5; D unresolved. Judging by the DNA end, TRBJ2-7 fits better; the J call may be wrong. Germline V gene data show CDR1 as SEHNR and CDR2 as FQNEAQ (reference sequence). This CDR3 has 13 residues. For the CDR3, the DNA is TGTGCCAGCAGCTCTACAAGGTCCTCCGAGCAGTACTTC. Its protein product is CASSSTRSSEQYF.

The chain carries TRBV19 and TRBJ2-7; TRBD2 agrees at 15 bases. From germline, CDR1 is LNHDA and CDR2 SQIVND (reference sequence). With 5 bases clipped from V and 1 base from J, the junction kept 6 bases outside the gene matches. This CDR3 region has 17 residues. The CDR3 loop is CASSWTSGRAGSYEQYF. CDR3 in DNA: TGTGCCAGTAGTTGGACTAGCGGGAGGGCCGGGTCCTACGAGCAGTACTTC.